The rows below give T cell receptor beta chains drawn from one sample of a study of T-cell memory formation after mild COVID-19. TCRdb used MiXCR to reprocess the 5' RACE reads, holding one entry per CDR3 protein. The sample consists of roughly 320,000 distinct CDR3 sequences, 25% to 30% of them appearing once. The sample was PBMCs or a T cell subset sorted from them (not recorded which). The receptors here all came from an adult woman who had mild COVID-19 (a few samples of this study predate the infection). Cell type and time point are not known. CDR3s include the opening cysteine and the closing phenylalanine or tryptophan. A D gene is named only where the DNA matches it firmly. Clone size is shown for a subset of rows, as once, few, many or a class of expanded clone.

NA	TRBJ2-1	TRBV20-1	NA	TGCAGTCCATCACGGGGGCTCTACAATGAGCAGTTCTTC	CSPSRGLYNEQFF
NA	TRBJ1-6	TRBV12-3/TRBV12-4	few	TGTGCCAGCAGTGGGCCAGGCAGGAATTCACCCCTCCACTTT	CASSGPGRNSPLHF
TRBD1	TRBJ2-7	TRBV5-4	NA	TGTGCCAGCAGCAGCCCGGGACAGGGCTACGAGCAGTACTTC	CASSSPGQGYEQYF
NA	TRBJ2-7	TRBV12-3/TRBV12-4	few	TGTGCCAGCAGTTTAGGGTCGGTACCTTGGTCCTACGAGCAGTACTTC	CASSLGSVPWSYEQYF
NA	TRBJ2-1	TRBV5-1	few	TGCGCCAGCAGCTTGTTCCTAGATTCCTACAATGAGCAGTTCTTC	CASSLFLDSYNEQFF
TRBD1	TRBJ2-1	TRBV5-1	few	TGCGCCAGCAGCTTTGGGACAGGGGGGATTCGTGAGCAGTTCTTC	CASSFGTGGIREQFF
NA	TRBJ1-2	TRBV5-7	NA	TGTGCCAGCAGCCTAGGGCTCTATTATGGCTACACCTTC	CASSLGLYYGYTF
TRBD2	TRBJ2-1	TRBV6-1	NA	TGTGCCAGCCTGTTTACCCCGGGACTAGCGGGGTATGAGCAGTTCTTC	CASLFTPGLAGYEQFF
NA	TRBJ2-2	TRBV20-1	NA	TGCAGTGCTAGAGGTGACGGACTATTTGGCGGGGAGCTGTTTTTT	CSARGDGLFGGELFF
NA	TRBJ1-2	TRBV5-1	few	TGCGCCAGCAGCCCCAGATCGGGGGGCTACTATGGCTACACCTTC	CASSPRSGGYYGYTF
NA	TRBJ2-1	TRBV7-3	NA	TGTGCCAGCAGCTGGCGACTAGGCAATGAGCAGTTCTTC	CASSWRLGNEQFF
TRBD2	TRBJ2-2	TRBV12-3/TRBV12-4	NA	TGTGCCAGCAGTTCAGGGACTAGCGGGGGCATGAACACCGGGGAGCTGTTTTTT	CASSSGTSGGMNTGELFF
TRBD2	TRBJ2-1	TRBV9	few	TGTGCCAGCAGCGTAGTGGCTAGCGGGAGGAATGAGCAGTTCTTC	CASSVVASGRNEQFF
NA	TRBJ1-5	TRBV20-1	NA	TGCAGTGCGCCGCCGGGGGGGCGTAATCAGCCCCAGCATTTT	CSAPPGGRNQPQHF
TRBD2	TRBJ2-7	TRBV14	NA	TGTGCCAGCAGCGGATGGACTAGCGGATCCTACGAGCAGTACTTC	CASSGWTSGSYEQYF
TRBD1	TRBJ2-7	TRBV14	NA	TGTGCCAGCAGCCATTGGGACAGGGCCTACGAGCAGTACTTC	CASSHWDRAYEQYF
NA	TRBJ2-7	TRBV12-3/TRBV12-4	NA	TGTGCCAGCAGCTGGGACGGACCCTACGAGCAGTACTTC	CASSWDGPYEQYF
NA	TRBJ2-7	TRBV7-3	NA	TGTGCCAGCAGCTACGGAGGGGGCCACGAGCAGTACTTC	CASSYGGGHEQYF
NA	TRBJ2-2	TRBV30	NA	TGTGCCTTTCTGGGCCTATTCACGGGGGAGCTGTTTTTT	CAFLGLFTGELFF
TRBD2	TRBJ2-5	TRBV5-1	few	TGCGCCAGCAGCGGCGGTACTAGCGGACAAGAGACCCAGTACTTC	CASSGGTSGQETQYF
TRBD1	TRBJ2-1	TRBV6-5	few	TGTGCCAGCAGTCCCCGTAACCCTCACAGGGGACCTCCCTACAATGAGCAGTTCTTC	CASSPRNPHRGPPYNEQFF
TRBD2	TRBJ2-2	TRBV7-6	NA	TGTGCCAGCAGCGAACGAGGACTAGCGGGGAGGGCCACCGGGGAGCTGTTTTTT	CASSERGLAGRATGELFF
TRBD2	TRBJ2-1	TRBV7-8	NA	TGTGCCAGCAGCTCCCGGACTAGCGGGAGGCCTGTTCCTCCTGGGTCCTACAATGAGCAGTTCTTC	CASSSRTSGRPVPPGSYNEQFF
TRBD1	TRBJ1-1	TRBV20-1	NA	TGCAGTGCTAGTCTCATGGACAGGGGGAACACTGAAGCTTTCTTT	CSASLMDRGNTEAFF
NA	TRBJ2-1	TRBV20-1	many	TGCAGTGCTAGCGGCTCCTACAATGAGCAGTTCTTC	CSASGSYNEQFF
TRBD1	TRBJ1-2	TRBV7-2	NA	TGTGCCAGCAGCCCGGCAGCAGGGGGTAGGAGCTACACCTTC	CASSPAAGGRSYTF
NA	TRBJ1-2	TRBV19	NA	TGTGCCAGTAGTATCTTGGGCGGCTACACCTTC	CASSILGGYTF
NA	TRBJ1-5	TRBV20-1	few	TGCAGTGCTGTTTACCGGGCCACTAATCAGCCCCAGCATTTT	CSAVYRATNQPQHF
NA	TRBJ1-2	TRBV5-1	NA	TGCGCCAGCAGCCCCGACAGGCCTCAACTTATCTATGGCTACACCTTC	CASSPDRPQLIYGYTF
NA	TRBJ2-5	TRBV24-1	few	TGTGCCACCAGTGAGGGGCCCGGGATCGAGACCCAGTACTTC	CATSEGPGIETQYF